One and the same sample provided the 24 T cell receptor beta chains below, sequenced in a study of T cell repertoires in cytomegalovirus infection (dated by TCRdb to between 2019 and 2020). The sequencer listed for this sample is Illumina HiSeq 1500. TCRdb took the public reads, trimmed them with fastp at Q25, ran MiXCR for clone calling and kept in-frame beta chains. Every CDR3 protein is listed once, alongside the most common genes and DNA of its rows. The sample profile shows about 920,000 distinct CDR3 sequences; around 31% of them were found once. Around 15% of the sample lies in the top ten. For these TCRs, the target antigens are not known. This specimen's treatment or condition label, interpreted: in vitro stimulation with specific CMV peptide epitopes to enrich CMV-specific T cells. The sequencing here drew on cultured CD8+ T cells from PBMCs, taken from culture after CMV antigen stimulation. These receptor sequences come from a human donor in good health (CMV status not recorded). Some clones in this sample may be carry-over from other donors' samples.

This clonotype occurred a few times. CDR3 bases: TGTGCCAGCAGCCCCTGGACAGGGCGAAGGGGTGACGAGCAGTACTTC. Protein sequence: CASSPWTGRRGDEQYF. The rearrangement joins TRBV3-1 to TRBJ2-7; 8 nucleotides line up with TRBD1. Germline V gene sequence: CDR1 LGHDT, CDR2 YNNKEL (reference sequence). Germline trimming cut 4 bases from V and 5 bases from J; bases unmatched to any gene: 13. The CDR3 is 16 residues long.

In its sample, this clonotype was seen once. A read error may be the cause here, since a much bigger clone is one base away. The chain is built from TRBV7-2 and TRBJ2-5; 8 bases are shared with TRBD2. In germline, CDR1 is SGHTA, CDR2 FQGNSA. The CDR3 has 15 residues. The CDR3 here is CVSSFLLAGQETQYF. In DNA, the CDR3 is TGTGTCAGCAGCTTCCTTCTAGCGGGCCAAGAGACCCAGTACTTC.

Notes on this clonotype: A read error may be the cause here, since a much bigger clone is one base away. The chain employs TRBV7-8 and TRBJ2-3; D is unresolved. This CDR3 comprises 12 residues. Germline V gives CDR1 SGHVS, CDR2 FQNEAQ. The CDR3 protein is CASSGSTDMQYF. The DNA for the CDR3 is TGTGCCAGCTCTGGAAGCACAGATATGCAGTATTTT.

The chain joins TRBV5-1 to TRBJ1-1; TRBD1 agrees at 9 bases. Unmatched junction bases numbered 10, after V lost 4 bases and J lost 3 bases. This CDR3 is 16 amino acids long. The germline gives CDR1 SGHRS, CDR2 YFSETQ. The CDR3 DNA sequence: TGCGCCAGCAGCCCGGGGACAGGGAGGTTTGACACTGAAGCTTTCTTT. Encoded protein: CASSPGTGRFDTEAFF. Based on the CDR3 plus reference TRBV5-1 and TRBJ1-1, the full variable domain is KAGVTQTPRYLIKTRGQQVTLSCSPISGHRSVSWYQQTPGQGLQFLFEYFSETQRNKGNFPGRFSGRQFSNSRSEMNVSTLELGDSALYLCASSPGTGRFDTEAFFGQGTRLTVV.

CDR3 coding DNA: TGTGCCAGCTCACACAGGGGGAGACCGCTGAACACTGAAGCTTTCTTT. Encoded protein: CASSHRGRPLNTEAFF. The chain combines TRBV18 with TRBJ1-1; 8 nucleotides agree with TRBD1. The CDR3 length is 16 residues. Germline CDR1 and CDR2: KGHSH and LQKENI. V lost 4 bases, J lost 0 bases, and 7 bases stayed unmatched.

V is TRBV15 and J is TRBJ1-2; D remains unclear. Trimming removed 0 bases at V and 0 bases at J, with 8 bases between. The V gene's germline CDR1 is LNHNV and CDR2 YYDKDF (reference sequence). This CDR3 comprises 15 residues. The CDR3 loop is CATSRDRAPNYGYTF. In nucleotides, the CDR3 is TGTGCCACCAGCAGAGATCGAGCACCTAACTATGGCTACACCTTC.

In its sample, this clonotype was seen a few times. The chain is built from TRBV5-4 and TRBJ2-1, with D uncertain. Germline V gives CDR1 SGHNT, CDR2 YYREEE (reference sequence). Trimming removed 1 base from V and 6 bases from J, with 11 bases in between. The CDR3 covers 14 residues. The chain's CDR3 is CASSLLGIRNEQFF. The CDR3 DNA reads TGTGCCAGCAGCTTGTTGGGTATTCGCAATGAGCAGTTCTTC.

The sample holds many counts of this clonotype. The chain recombines TRBV7-2 with TRBJ1-2; 7 nucleotides line up with TRBD1. Unmatched junction bases numbered 12, after V lost 5 bases and J lost 0 bases. Germline V gives CDR1 SGHTA, CDR2 FQGNSA. The CDR3 has 17 residues. CDR3 residues: CASSPYTGTATNYGYTF. The CDR3 region has the DNA TGTGCCAGCAGCCCTTATACCGGGACAGCAACTAACTATGGCTACACCTTC.

V usage is TRBV5-1 and J usage is TRBJ2-1; D may be TRBD1 (6 bases). Germline V gene lookup returns CDR1 SGHRS and CDR2 YFSETQ. V lost 0 bases and J lost 8, with 18 bases in between. The CDR3 totals 16 residues. This CDR3 reads CASSLALSTGLYEQFF. For the CDR3, the DNA is TGCGCCAGCAGCTTGGCCCTGTCCACAGGGCTTTATGAGCAGTTCTTC. The complete variable domain, with remaining parts taken from reference TRBV5-1 and TRBJ2-1, reads KAGVTQTPRYLIKTRGQQVTLSCSPISGHRSVSWYQQTPGQGLQFLFEYFSETQRNKGNFPGRFSGRQFSNSRSEMNVSTLELGDSALYLCASSLALSTGLYEQFFGPGTRLTVL.

The CDR3 loop is CASSVGPTYGYTF. In DNA form, the CDR3 reads TGTGCCAGCAGCGTCGGGCCGACCTATGGCTACACCTTC. V is TRBV9 and J is TRBJ1-2; the D is unclear. The ends were cut back, 2 bases at V and 4 bases at J, with 9 bases in the middle. The CDR3 contains 13 residues. The germline V gene encodes CDR1 SGDLS and CDR2 YYNGEE.

The V call is TRBV27, the J call TRBJ2-7; 10 bases agree with TRBD2. V shed 6 bases, J shed 8 bases, and the junction held 7 bases outside the gene matches. Germline CDR1 reads MNHEY; CDR2 reads SMNVEV (reference sequence). This CDR3 is built from 13 residues. DNA for the CDR3: TGTGCCAGCAGGGGGATAGCGGGGGGTCAGCAGTACGTC. It specifies CASRGIAGGQQYV.

The chain uses TRBV20-1 and TRBJ2-1, with 7 nucleotides matching TRBD1. Per germline, CDR1 DFQATT and CDR2 SNEGSKA (reference sequence). The trim removed 6 bases at V and 1 base at J, leaving 9 bases unmatched. This CDR3 is built from 15 residues. CDR3 bases: TGCAGTGCCTTGGAACAGGGGCCATCCTACAATGAGCAGTTCTTC. This gives the protein CSALEQGPSYNEQFF.

The chain has TRBV28 and TRBJ2-7; tentative D call: TRBD1 (6 bases). Germline V gene data show CDR1 as MDHEN and CDR2 as SYDVKM. The length of the CDR3 is 20 residues. The V end lost 6 bases, the J end lost 0 bases, and 30 bases lay between the germline ends. The CDR3 reads CASSPLTDTPGTPSSYEQYV. CDR3 in DNA: TGTGCCAGCAGCCCTTTGACCGACACTCCCGGGACACCAAGCTCCTACGAGCAGTACGTC.

The rearrangement uses TRBV6-1 and TRBJ2-1, with TRBD2 identical over 12 bases. This CDR3 has 18 amino acids. Looked up from germline, CDR1 is MNHNS and CDR2 is SASEGT. V shed 1 base and J 7 bases; nucleotides not matched to a gene: 11. CDR3 in DNA: TGTGCCAGCAGTGAAGTAGCTAGCGGGGGGGCCATCCGTAATGAGCAGTTCTTC. It yields the protein CASSEVASGGAIRNEQFF.

The sample holds a few counts of this clonotype. The chain has TRBV6-2 or TRBV6-3 and TRBJ1-5; 9 nucleotides line up with TRBD1. The J segment lost 6 bases and the V segment lost 4 bases, leaving 10 bases of the junction unmatched. Germline lookup yields CDR1 MNHEY and CDR2 SVGEGT. The CDR3 is made up of 16 amino acids. This CDR3 is CASSSRWGTGFQPQHF. CDR3 DNA sequence: TGTGCCAGCAGTTCCCGTTGGGGGACAGGGTTTCAGCCCCAGCATTTT.

The chain combines TRBV10-3 with TRBJ2-7; D gene unclear. Trimming pared 8 bases from V and 6 bases from J, leaving 17 bases between. The CDR3 contains 13 residues. CDR1 and CDR2 from the germline V gene are ENHRY and SYGVKD. The CDR3 DNA reads as TGTGCCATCGTGGAACCCGGGTTAGGCGAGCAGTACTTC. Translating it yields CAIVEPGLGEQYF.

This clonotype was observed a handful of times. The chain carries TRBV5-4 and TRBJ2-7; 12 bases align to TRBD2. V trimming: 5 bases; J trimming: 6 bases; junction bases outside the gene matches: 9. The CDR3 contains 15 residues. Germline V lookup: CDR1 SGHNT, CDR2 YYREEE (reference sequence). The CDR3 loop reads CASRLAGGLLSEQYF. In DNA form, the CDR3 reads TGTGCCAGCAGACTAGCGGGGGGCCTGTTAAGCGAGCAGTACTTC.

The V gene is TRBV2, the J gene TRBJ2-3, with a possible D match to TRBD1 (6 bases). The CDR3 sequence is 14 residues long. V gave up 10 bases and J gave up 1 base, with 15 bases separating them. In germline, CDR1 is SNHLY, CDR2 FYNNEI. CDR3 coding DNA: TGTGCCACCAATCCGGCAGGGGGCACAGATACGCAGTATTTT. It is translated as CATNPAGGTDTQYF.

V is TRBV4-3 and J is TRBJ1-2, with TRBD1 as a possible D gene (6 bases). The V gene lost 2 bases and the J gene lost 4 bases, with 20 bases spanning the gap. This CDR3 is 17 amino acids long. Looked up from germline, CDR1 is LGHNA and CDR2 is YSLEER. CDR3 amino acids: CASSQYVPGHILYGYTF. The CDR3 DNA is TGCGCCAGCAGCCAATATGTTCCGGGACACATACTCTATGGCTACACCTTC.

This rearrangement joins TRBV7-6 to TRBJ1-6; 8 bases are shared with TRBD1. CDR3 length equals 14 residues. After removal of 8 bases from V and 7 bases from J, the junction contained 7 bases not matched to a gene. CDR1 is SGHVS and CDR2 is FNYEAQ in the germline V gene. The CDR3 DNA is TGTGCCAGCCAGCGTGACAGGGGAAATTCACCCCTCCACTTT. It is translated as CASQRDRGNSPLHF.

Many counts were recorded for this clonotype. V gene TRBV4-1 combines with J gene TRBJ1-1; D is undetermined. V lost 1 base to trimming and J lost 1 base, with 4 bases between them. Germline V gene lookup returns CDR1 MGHRA and CDR2 YSYEKL. The CDR3 is 13 amino acids. CDR3 region: CASSQGANTEAFF. Here the CDR3 DNA reads TGCGCCAGCAGCCAAGGAGCGAACACTGAAGCTTTCTTT.

This clonotype was seen at least ten times. The chain links TRBV6-5 to TRBJ2-6; TRBD1 matches 8 bases. The CDR3 runs 17 residues. Looked up from germline, CDR1 is MNHEY and CDR2 is SVGAGI. Losses at the gene ends were 0 bases for V and 3 bases for J; bases not matched to a gene: 4. DNA for the CDR3: TGTGCCAGCAGTTACTCGCAGGGGGCTGGTGGGGCCAACGTCCTGACTTTC. Amino acids: CASSYSQGAGGANVLTF.

This clonotype has a handful of counts. The genes are TRBV10-3 and TRBJ1-2; TRBD1 agrees at 7 bases. The CDR3 covers 16 residues. Per germline, CDR1 ENHRY and CDR2 SYGVKD. Trimming took 3 bases from V and 6 from J; bases not matched to a gene: 13. The CDR3 DNA follows: TGTGCCATCAGTGACTCGGGACAGAGTTTAGAAAATGGCTACACCTTC. Translating it yields CAISDSGQSLENGYTF.

This clonotype was counted at least ten times. CDR3 sequence reads: CASSPRQIRYTEAFF. The CDR3 DNA reads TGTGCCAGCAGTCCGAGACAGATTAGATACACTGAAGCTTTCTTT. The V call is TRBV6-5, the J call TRBJ1-1; D is possibly TRBD1 (5 bases). Looked up from germline, CDR1 is MNHEY and CDR2 is SVGAGI. The germline V and J ends were trimmed by 5 bases and 3 bases, with 16 bases remaining between them. CDR3 size: 15 residues.